This entry describes one T cell receptor (beta chain). As yet, its antigen is unknown. This sample is part of a study of T cell responses to AZD1222 COVID-19 vaccine. Study findings and constraints: Repertoires in all cases were sampled only once the peak T cell response had passed. Increased Spike-specific TCR breadth and depth were observed after two AZD1222 doses. Most donors were white British, females outnumbered males, and clonal diversity was possibly underestimated.

V lost 0 bases to trimming and J lost 5 bases, with 13 bases between them. The CDR3 spans 16 residues. Per the germline V gene, CDR1 is LNHNV and CDR2 is YYDKDF (reference sequence). Produced via immunoSEQ multiplex PCR; TCRdb's table is partial and in-frame only. The sample holds around 80,000 clones, 75% to 90% seen once. This sequence originates from an adult who received the AZD1222 COVID-19 vaccine. Source: peripheral blood, taken 28 days after the second AZD1222 dose. This chain connects TRBV15 to TRBJ2-2; TRBD1 is a possible D gene (6 bases). CDR3 in amino acids: CATSREWGRFTGELFF. CDR3 in DNA: TGTGCCACCAGCAGAGAATGGGGGCGATTTACCGGGGAGCTGTTTTTT.